In its sample, the clone carrying this TCR beta chain was seen once. As yet, its antigen is unknown. V was trimmed by 0 bases and J by 5 bases, leaving 5 bases between them. This CDR3 comprises 13 residues. In germline, CDR1 is SGHAT, CDR2 FQNNGV. This record belongs to a study of T cell responses to AZD1222 COVID-19 vaccine. Whole-study findings and limits: Repertoires were obtained only post-peak T cell response. Spike-wide coverage was observed for vaccine-associated CD4 TCRs, with dominant responses at 160-218 and 743-854. Variant regions that are unmutated are reportedly the target of nearly half of spike-specific TCRs.

The data were produced by immunoSEQ multiplex PCR, yet TCRdb's version contains in-frame clones alone and is incomplete. The sample lists approximately 67,000 clones; under 90% were seen once. This sequence was found in an adult in good health. The specimen was peripheral blood, collected on day 0 of AZD1222 vaccination. This chain joins TRBV11-2 and TRBJ1-5; D unresolved. The CDR3: CASSLEGYQPQHF. CDR3 in DNA: TGTGCCAGCAGCTTAGAGGGTTATCAGCCCCAGCATTTT.